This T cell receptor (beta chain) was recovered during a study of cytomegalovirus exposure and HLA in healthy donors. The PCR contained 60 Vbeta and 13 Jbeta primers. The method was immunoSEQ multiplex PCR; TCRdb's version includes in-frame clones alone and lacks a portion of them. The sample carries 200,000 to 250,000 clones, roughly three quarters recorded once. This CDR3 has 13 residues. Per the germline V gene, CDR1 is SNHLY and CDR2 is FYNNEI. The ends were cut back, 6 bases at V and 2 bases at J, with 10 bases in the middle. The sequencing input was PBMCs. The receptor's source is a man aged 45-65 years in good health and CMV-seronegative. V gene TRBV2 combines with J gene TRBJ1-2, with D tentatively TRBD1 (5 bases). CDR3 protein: CASSLQVNYGYTF. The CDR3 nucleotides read TGTGCCAGCAGCCTACAGGTGAACTATGGCTACACCTTC.